A single sample gave rise to the 4 T cell receptor beta chains below, sequenced in a study of control samples from healthy donors and cancer patients (TCRdb year 2020). Library preparation used the immunoSEQ multiplex PCR assay. Entries here come from immuneACCESS through TCRdb and include only in-frame sequences with V and J called. Some clones fail to appear in such tables; in the studies checked, an unresolved V gene covers under half of the shortfall, and the cause of the remainder is unknown. This sample comprises 30,000 or so clones, roughly 94% of them detected only once. The ten top clones hold more than 6.5% of the sample. The sequenced sample consisted of blood. These receptors all stem from a man aged 55 to 70 in good health.

This chain joins TRBV3-1 (or the pseudogene TRBV3-2) and TRBJ1-3; 8 bases fit TRBD1. Germline loops: CDR1 LGHDT, CDR2 YNNKEL (reference sequence). After removal of 3 bases from V and 0 bases from J, the junction contained 4 bases not matched to a gene. The CDR3 loop spans 16 amino acids. CDR3 amino acids: CASSHGQGLSGNTIYF. Written as DNA, the CDR3 is TGTGCCAGCAGCCATGGACAGGGACTCTCTGGAAACACCATATATTTT.

V usage is TRBV19 and J usage is TRBJ1-2; TRBD1 matches at 9 bases. The CDR3 is 14 amino acids. CDR1 is LNHDA, CDR2 SQIVND, per germline (reference sequence). The junction had 8 bases not matched to a gene; V was cut back by 3 bases and J by 9 bases. CDR3 region: CASSIKGQGRSYTF. CDR3 DNA sequence: TGTGCCAGTAGTATCAAGGGACAGGGAAGGAGCTACACCTTC.

In regard to this clone: A read error may explain this, as a much larger clone is one base away. This chain uses TRBV6-2 or TRBV6-3 with TRBJ2-5; possibly TRBD2 for D (7 bases). The assigned J gene may be wrong: the sequence end matches TRBJ2-7 better. The CDR3 has 15 amino acids. Germline-derived CDR1 and CDR2 are MNHEY and SVGEGT. The CDR3: CASSSGGGGAYEQYF. CDR3 sequence (DNA): TGTGCCAGCAGTTCGGGGGGCGGTGGTGCCTACGAGCAGTACTTC.

The genes are TRBV29-1 and TRBJ1-1, with a possible D match to TRBD1 (5 bases). CDR1 and CDR2 (germline): SQVTM, ANQGSEA. The length of the CDR3 is 13 residues. Trimming cost V 6 bases and J 1 base, with 12 bases left between them. DNA for the CDR3: TGCAGCGTCCGAAGAACAGGGAACACTGAAGCTTTCTTT. This translates into CSVRRTGNTEAFF. The variable domain in full, completed from reference TRBV29-1 and TRBJ1-1, reads SAVISQKPSRDICQRGTSLTIQCQVDSQVTMMFWYRQQPGQSLTLIATANQGSEATYESGFVIDKFPISRPNLTFSTLTVSNMSPEDSSIYLCSVRRTGNTEAFFGQGTRLTVV.